One sample yielded the 17 T cell receptor beta chains listed below, sequenced in a study of response to subunit inactivated influenza vaccine. TCRdb independently ran MiXCR on the RT-PCR reads; one entry per CDR3 protein. Here the sample spans about 700,000 distinct CDR3 sequences, approximately 14% being singletons. Sequencing was performed on PBMCs from blood, taken 14 to 15 days before vaccination. The receptors stem from a middle-aged man who received an inactivated influenza vaccine.

The chain couples TRBV4-3 to TRBJ2-3; a weak D match, TRBD1 (6 bases). Germline CDR1 LGHNA, CDR2 YSLEER. Between the trimmed V and J ends, which lost 4 bases and 2 bases, there was a span of 13 bases. The CDR3 consists of 15 residues. This CDR3 is CASSLRSGVTDTQYF. DNA for the CDR3: TGCGCCAGCAGCCTGCGTTCAGGGGTCACAGATACGCAGTATTTT.

This chain's CDR3 is CASSYGVRPGSSYEQYF. In DNA form, the CDR3 reads TGTGCCAGCAGTTATGGGGTTCGGCCAGGGAGCTCCTACGAGCAGTACTTC. The chain couples TRBV6-9 to TRBJ2-7; D may match TRBD1 or TRBD2 (5 bases each). V lost 2 bases and J 0 bases, leaving 17 bases between the germline ends. The length of the CDR3 is 17 residues. Germline lookup yields CDR1 MNHGY and CDR2 SVAAGI.

The J gene is TRBJ2-5, the V gene TRBV20-1, with D perhaps TRBD1 (6 bases). Looked up from germline, CDR1 is DFQATT and CDR2 is SNEGSKA (reference sequence). V dropped 3 bases and J dropped 1 base, with 9 bases sitting between them. The CDR3 has 13 residues. The CDR3 spells CSASRTVQETQYF. CDR3 nucleotide sequence: TGCAGTGCTAGTCGGACAGTCCAAGAGACCCAGTACTTC.

This clonotype was seen more than once but under ten times. Here the CDR3 reads CASSYWLGQGDYGYTF. Here the CDR3 DNA reads TGTGCCAGCAGCTATTGGCTAGGACAGGGTGACTATGGCTACACCTTC. The J gene is TRBJ1-2, the V gene TRBV7-9; 8 bases are shared with TRBD1. There are 16 residues in the CDR3. Trimming at V came to 4 bases and at J to 3 bases, leaving 10 bases not matched to a gene. Germline V gene sequence: CDR1 SEHNR, CDR2 FQNEAQ (reference sequence). The full variable domain, completed using reference TRBV7-9 and TRBJ1-2, is DTGVSQNPRHKITKRGQNVTFRCDPISEHNRLYWYRQTLGQGPEFLTYFQNEAQLEKSRLLSDRFSAERPKGSFSTLEIQRTEQGDSAMYLCASSYWLGQGDYGYTFGSGTRLTVV.

The chain couples TRBV10-3 to TRBJ2-4, with 10 bases aligning to TRBD2. CDR1 and CDR2 from the germline V gene are ENHRY and SYGVKD. Germline trimming cut 6 bases from V and 1 base from J; bases unmatched to any gene: 15. The CDR3 runs 19 residues. For the CDR3, the DNA is TGTGCCATCAGCCCGGGACTAGCGAGTTCTATAGGGGCCAAAAACATTCAGTACTTC. It translates to CAISPGLASSIGAKNIQYF.

V gene TRBV25-1 combines with J gene TRBJ2-7, with a weak D call TRBD1 (5 bases). Germline V gives CDR1 MGHDK, CDR2 SYGVNS. The CDR3 length is 13 residues. V was trimmed by 7 bases and J by 1 base, leaving 11 bases between them. The CDR3 loop is CASNGHGSYEQYF. Written as DNA, the CDR3 is TGTGCCAGCAACGGACATGGATCCTACGAGCAGTACTTC.

This chain connects TRBV28 to TRBJ2-3; D perhaps matches TRBD2 (6 bases). Trimming removed 3 bases at V and 5 bases at J, with 9 bases between. Per the germline V gene, CDR1 is MDHEN and CDR2 is SYDVKM. The CDR3 runs 13 residues. The CDR3 region has the DNA TGTGCCAGCAGTTTGGGGGGAGAAGATACGCAGTATTTT. This gives the protein CASSLGGEDTQYF.

This clonotype occurred a few times. The rearrangement links TRBV9 to TRBJ2-1; 10 bases map to TRBD1. The CDR3 runs to 16 residues. CDR1 SGDLS and CDR2 YYNGEE come from the germline V gene. J gave up 9 bases and V 3 bases, and 12 bases lay outside the gene matches. Here the CDR3 reads CASSGGTGAWGIEQFF. In DNA, the CDR3 is TGTGCCAGCAGCGGAGGGACAGGGGCTTGGGGTATTGAGCAGTTCTTC.

This clonotype was counted between two and nine times. The rearrangement links TRBV27 to TRBJ2-7; D is perhaps TRBD2 (5 bases). Germline V gene lookup returns CDR1 MNHEY and CDR2 SMNVEV (reference sequence). Trimming shortened V by 4 bases and J by 1 base, and 11 bases separated the two germline ends. The CDR3 loop spans 14 amino acids. CDR3 residues: CASSSPSRSYEQYF. The CDR3 DNA reads as TGTGCCAGCAGTTCGCCTAGCAGATCCTACGAGCAGTACTTC.

This clonotype was counted only a few times. The chain employs TRBV28 and TRBJ1-5; 8 bases fit TRBD1. The length of the CDR3 is 15 residues. From germline, CDR1 is MDHEN and CDR2 SYDVKM. With V trimmed by 5 bases and J by 7 bases, 10 bases remained unmatched. The CDR3 sequence: CASSTTGTGGQPQHF. In DNA, the CDR3 is TGTGCCAGCAGTACAACAGGGACAGGCGGCCAGCCCCAGCATTTT. The whole variable domain, remainder taken from reference TRBV28 and TRBJ1-5, is DVKVTQSSRYLVKRTGEKVFLECVQDMDHENMFWYRQDPGLGLRLIYFSYDVKMKEKGDIPEGYSVSREKKERFSLILESASTNQTSMYLCASSTTGTGGQPQHFGDGTRLSIL.

V and J are TRBV3-1 and TRBJ2-6; 7 bases match TRBD1. V lost 2 bases, J lost 0 bases, and 4 bases stayed unmatched. CDR3 size: 17 residues. CDR1 and CDR2 (germline): LGHDT, YNNKEL (reference sequence). DNA of the CDR3: TGTGCCAGCAGCCAATTTGACAGGGTCTCTGGGGCCAACGTCCTGACTTTC. Its protein is CASSQFDRVSGANVLTF.

This clonotype was seen a handful of times. The rearrangement joins TRBV18 to TRBJ2-6; possibly TRBD1 or TRBD2 for D (5 bases each). CDR1 and CDR2 (germline): KGHSH, LQKENI. V was trimmed by 5 bases and J by 0 bases, leaving 11 bases between them. CDR3 length equals 16 residues. CDR3 loop: CASSGRQNSGANVLTF. The CDR3 DNA follows: TGTGCCAGCTCAGGGAGACAGAACTCTGGGGCCAACGTCCTGACTTTC.

The V call is TRBV4-3, the J call TRBJ1-1; D is unclear. Germline V gene lookup returns CDR1 LGHNA and CDR2 YSLEER. The CDR3 consists of 15 residues. V was pared by 0 bases and J by 0 bases, with 8 bases between. Here the CDR3 reads CASSQDTFMNTEAFF. CDR3 DNA sequence: TGCGCCAGCAGCCAAGATACGTTCATGAACACTGAAGCTTTCTTT.

This clonotype was detected only a few times. This sequence joins TRBV3-1 and TRBJ1-1; 9 bases match TRBD1. V lost 4 bases and J lost 4; bases outside the gene matches: 1. The CDR3 has 13 residues. The germline V gene has CDR1 LGHDT and CDR2 YNNKEL (reference sequence). The CDR3, as DNA: TGTGCCAGCAGCCCACAGGGGGCCACTGAAGCTTTCTTT. Translating it yields CASSPQGATEAFF.

The rearrangement links TRBV11-2 to TRBJ2-1; 8 bases map to TRBD2. CDR1 and CDR2 from the germline V gene are SGHAT and FQNNGV. This CDR3 has 18 residues. The trim removed 1 base at V and 1 base at J, leaving 9 bases unmatched. The CDR3 nucleotides are TGTGCCAGCAGCTTAGTTGGCGGGAGGTTCCCGTCCTACAATGAGCAGTTCTTC. Amino acid sequence: CASSLVGGRFPSYNEQFF.

The rearrangement links TRBV7-9 to TRBJ1-6; no clear D gene. Trimming cost V 2 bases and J 3 bases, with 5 bases left between them. Germline CDR1 is SEHNR and CDR2 is FQNEAQ (reference sequence). CDR3 size: 14 residues. CDR3 sequence: CASSLRDYNSPLHF. The CDR3 DNA is TGTGCCAGCAGCTTAAGAGACTATAATTCACCCCTCCACTTT.

This clonotype appeared a few times. The genes are TRBV12-2 and TRBJ2-1. TRBV12-2 is a pseudogene segment. The CDR3 spans 15 residues. For the CDR3, the DNA is TGTGCAAGTCGCTTAGCGCTTCACATCTACAATGAGCAGTTCTTC. Translated: CASRLALHIYNEQFF.